This TCR beta chain was sequenced during a study of radiation and T cells in renal cell carcinoma. Overall study results and limits: In blood, top tumor clones expanded by 2 weeks, shrinking by 4.

Per germline, CDR1 MGHRA and CDR2 YSYEKL. V dropped 4 bases and J dropped 10; count of bases not matched to a gene: 10. CDR3 size: 15 residues. Assay: immunoSEQ multiplex PCR; the TCRdb copy retains only in-frame clones and omits some. The sample lists about 120,000 clones; 81% were seen once. Concerning this clone itself: Antigen unknown.

Time point specified: blood 2 weeks post-SBRT. This sample's treatment: 15 Gy SBRT to primary tumor, nephrectomy 4 weeks later. Clear cell pathology was present in this patient's renal cell carcinoma. The rearrangement joins TRBV4-1 to TRBJ1-5; 10 bases fit TRBD1. Sequences were derived from blood, sampled from a patient whose treatment included radiotherapy and nephrectomy. The sequence was collected from a man between 45 and 60 years old with renal cell carcinoma. CDR3 sequence: CASSPGSDRGAPQHF. Here the CDR3 DNA reads TGCGCCAGCAGCCCCGGATCGGACAGGGGGGCCCCCCAGCATTTT.